This T cell receptor beta chain was recovered during a study of cytomegalovirus exposure and HLA in healthy donors. Study-wide background: Findings of an earlier analysis included 110 million or so unique TCR beta sequences from roughly 200 million T cells. General study results and limits: An analysis that came later showed most CMV-associated TCR beta chains appearing HLA-restricted.

CDR3 length: 12 amino acids. CDR1 and CDR2 (germline): SEHNR, FQNEAQ (reference sequence). Deletions cut 6 bases from V and 0 bases from J, with 6 bases between. By its share, this clone is large (0.1 to 1%). The antigen remains undetermined. PCR involved 60 Vbeta and 13 Jbeta primers. Here immunoSEQ multiplex PCR was the method, and the copy in TCRdb shows in-frame clones only, minus some. The sample has 77,000 or so clones; about 80% are singletons. The sequence derives from a woman in her 40s in good health and CMV-seronegative. The sample was PBMCs. The chain couples TRBV7-9 to TRBJ2-7; D possibly corresponds to TRBD1 (5 bases). As DNA, the CDR3 is TGTGCCAGCAGACAGGACTCCTACGAGCAGTACTTC. It yields the protein CASRQDSYEQYF.